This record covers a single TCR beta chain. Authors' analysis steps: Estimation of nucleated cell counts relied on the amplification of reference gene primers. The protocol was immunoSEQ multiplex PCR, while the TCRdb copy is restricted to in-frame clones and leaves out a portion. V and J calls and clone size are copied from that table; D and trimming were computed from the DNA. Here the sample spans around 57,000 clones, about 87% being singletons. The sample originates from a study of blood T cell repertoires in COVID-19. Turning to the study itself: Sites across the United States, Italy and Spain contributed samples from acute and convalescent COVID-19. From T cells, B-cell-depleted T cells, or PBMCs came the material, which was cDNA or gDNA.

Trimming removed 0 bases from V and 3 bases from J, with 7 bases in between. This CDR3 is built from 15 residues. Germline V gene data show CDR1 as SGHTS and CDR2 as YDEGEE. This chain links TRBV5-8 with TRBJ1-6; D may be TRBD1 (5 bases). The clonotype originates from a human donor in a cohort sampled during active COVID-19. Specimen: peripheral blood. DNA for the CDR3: TGTGCCAGCAGCTTGGCGGGACTCTATAATTCACCCCTCCACTTT. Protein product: CASSLAGLYNSPLHF.